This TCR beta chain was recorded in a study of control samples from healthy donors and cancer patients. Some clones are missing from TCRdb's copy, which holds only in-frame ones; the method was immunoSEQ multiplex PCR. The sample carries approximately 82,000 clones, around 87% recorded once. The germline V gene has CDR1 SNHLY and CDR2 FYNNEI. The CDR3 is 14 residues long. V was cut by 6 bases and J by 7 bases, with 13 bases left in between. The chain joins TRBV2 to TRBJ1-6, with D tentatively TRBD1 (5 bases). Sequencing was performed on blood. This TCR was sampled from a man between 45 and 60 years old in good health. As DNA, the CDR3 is TGTGCCAGCAGCGGTAGGGGCGGGAATTCACCCCTCCACTTT. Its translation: CASSGRGGNSPLHF.